This passage covers 14 T cell receptor beta chains from one sample sequenced in a study of T cell changes during pregnancy in multiple sclerosis. Clones were read by immunoSEQ multiplex PCR, and TCRdb kept only the in-frame ones, dropping some. The sample has roughly 38,000 clones; 70% to 90% are singletons. Sequences were derived from CD8+ T cells from peripheral blood mononuclear cells, sampled in the third trimester of pregnancy. Receptors were obtained from a female donor with multiple sclerosis, enrolled in a pregnancy study.

V usage is TRBV7-9 and J usage is TRBJ2-7; 8 bases are a match to TRBD1. Germline V gene data show CDR1 as SEHNR and CDR2 as FQNEAQ (reference sequence). The trim removed 5 bases at V and 3 bases at J, leaving 12 bases unmatched. This CDR3 spans 16 amino acids. The CDR3 loop reads CASSLNRGRGVYEQYF. DNA of the CDR3: TGTGCCAGCAGCCTAAACAGGGGGAGAGGAGTCTACGAGCAGTACTTC.

V is TRBV11-3 and J is TRBJ2-7, with D perhaps TRBD2 (6 bases). The CDR3 contains 14 residues. CDR1 and CDR2 from the germline V gene are SGHNT and YENEEA. V was pared by 5 bases and J by 7 bases, with 18 bases between. The CDR3 sequence: CASSPGTARWEQYF. In nucleotides, the CDR3 is TGTGCCAGCAGCCCCGGGACTGCCAGGTGGGAGCAGTACTTC.

V usage is TRBV30 and J usage is TRBJ2-1; 9 nucleotides line up with TRBD2. Germline V gene sequence: CDR1 GTSNPN, CDR2 SVGIG (reference sequence). The CDR3 has 18 amino acids. The V and J ends lost 5 bases and 8 bases, in that order; junction bases with no gene match: 22. This CDR3 is CAWVGVGSGGPRGDEQFF. The CDR3 DNA sequence: TGTGCCTGGGTGGGAGTGGGGAGCGGGGGGCCCCGGGGGGATGAGCAGTTCTTC.

The chain combines TRBV9 with TRBJ1-6, with a tentative D call TRBD1 (6 bases). V was cut by 3 bases and J by 8 bases, with 15 bases left in between. CDR1 and CDR2 (germline): SGDLS, YYNGEE. This CDR3 region has 15 residues. The CDR3 spells CASSALTGGDSPLHF. For the CDR3, the DNA is TGTGCCAGCAGCGCCCTGACAGGTGGCGATTCACCCCTCCACTTT.

The chain has TRBV6-1 and TRBJ2-3; the D gene is possibly TRBD2 (6 bases). CDR3 size: 16 residues. Germline V CDR1 and CDR2: MNHNS, SASEGT. V was pared by 0 bases and J by 1 base, with 11 bases between. CDR3 sequence reads: CASSEARLARTDTQYF. The CDR3 bases are TGTGCCAGCAGTGAAGCCCGGCTAGCGCGCACAGATACGCAGTATTTT.

This clone was seen once. The chain combines TRBV5-6 with TRBJ2-5; perhaps TRBD1 as D (6 bases). Trimming removed 3 bases from V and 0 bases from J, with 9 bases in between. Per germline, CDR1 SGHDT and CDR2 YYEEEE. CDR3 size: 14 residues. The CDR3 DNA reads as TGTGCCAGCAGCTCAACAGGGTACCAAGAGACCCAGTACTTC. The encoded protein is CASSSTGYQETQYF.

This clone has more than one count but fewer than ten. The V and J genes are TRBV7-9 and TRBJ1-5; 10 bases match TRBD1. With V trimmed by 5 bases and J by 3 bases, 4 bases remained unmatched. Germline V CDR1 and CDR2: SEHNR, FQNEAQ (reference sequence). The CDR3 runs to 15 residues. CDR3: CASSPGTGVNQPQHF. DNA of the CDR3: TGTGCCAGCAGCCCCGGGACAGGGGTCAATCAGCCCCAGCATTTT. The whole variable domain, remainder taken from reference TRBV7-9 and TRBJ1-5, is DTGVSQNPRHKITKRGQNVTFRCDPISEHNRLYWYRQTLGQGPEFLTYFQNEAQLEKSRLLSDRFSAERPKGSFSTLEIQRTEQGDSAMYLCASSPGTGVNQPQHFGDGTRLSIL.

The gene calls are TRBV6-5 and TRBJ2-7; 8 bases line up with TRBD1. Germline-derived CDR1 and CDR2 are MNHEY and SVGAGI. The CDR3 is 14 amino acids. V shed 0 bases, J shed 6 bases, and the junction held 4 bases outside the gene matches. The CDR3 reads CASSYSSGGSEQYF. Written as DNA, the CDR3 is TGTGCCAGCAGTTACTCGTCAGGGGGCAGCGAGCAGTACTTC.

This chain uses TRBV19 with TRBJ1-1; D is undetermined. Trimming took 9 bases from V and 5 from J, leaving 10 bases between them. The CDR3 covers 11 residues. Germline values: CDR1 LNHDA, CDR2 SQIVND (reference sequence). CDR3 bases: TGTGCCAGCCGGCGGGAGACTGAAGCTTTCTTT. Translated: CASRRETEAFF.

The chain joins TRBV15 to TRBJ2-7; D might be TRBD1 (5 bases). Between the trimmed V and J ends, which lost 3 bases and 0 bases, there was a span of 15 bases. The CDR3 has 16 residues. Germline V gives CDR1 LNHNV, CDR2 YYDKDF (reference sequence). As DNA, the CDR3 is TGTGCCACCAGCAGCCTTAAAACAGGAATCTCCTACGAGCAGTACTTC. Its translation is CATSSLKTGISYEQYF.

In this sample, this clone turned up a few times. The CDR3 loop is CAWSVGVGNTEAFF. The CDR3 DNA follows: TGTGCCTGGAGTGTAGGAGTTGGGAACACTGAAGCTTTCTTT. The rearrangement uses TRBV30 and TRBJ1-1; no definite D call. The germline CDR1 and CDR2 sequences are GTSNPN and SVGIG (reference sequence). The CDR3 loop spans 14 amino acids. The V gene lost 0 bases and the J gene lost 1 base, with 9 bases spanning the gap.

J is TRBJ2-1 and V is TRBV7-2; 7 positions match TRBD1. The CDR3 sequence is 15 residues long. Per the germline V gene, CDR1 is SGHTA and CDR2 is FQGNSA. The trim removed 7 bases at V and 0 bases at J, leaving 6 bases unmatched. The CDR3 DNA reads TGTGCCAGCACATTGACAGGGAGCTCCTACAATGAGCAGTTCTTC. Its translation is CASTLTGSSYNEQFF.

This sequence joins TRBV29-1 and TRBJ2-3; the D is unclear. Deletions cut 2 bases from V and 4 bases from J, with 10 bases between. Germline V lookup: CDR1 SQVTM, CDR2 ANQGSEA. CDR3 length: 13 amino acids. CDR3 residues: CSVEIGGPDTQYF. The CDR3 bases are TGCAGCGTTGAAATCGGTGGGCCAGATACGCAGTATTTT.

The rearrangement links TRBV30 to TRBJ2-3, with D possibly TRBD1 on 5 matching bases. V was clipped by 2 bases and J by 4 bases, with 13 bases between them. The germline gives CDR1 GTSNPN, CDR2 SVGIG (reference sequence). The CDR3 has 14 residues. DNA for the CDR3: TGTGCCTGGAGTATGACAGCGCCGGCAGATACGCAGTATTTT. Its translation is CAWSMTAPADTQYF.